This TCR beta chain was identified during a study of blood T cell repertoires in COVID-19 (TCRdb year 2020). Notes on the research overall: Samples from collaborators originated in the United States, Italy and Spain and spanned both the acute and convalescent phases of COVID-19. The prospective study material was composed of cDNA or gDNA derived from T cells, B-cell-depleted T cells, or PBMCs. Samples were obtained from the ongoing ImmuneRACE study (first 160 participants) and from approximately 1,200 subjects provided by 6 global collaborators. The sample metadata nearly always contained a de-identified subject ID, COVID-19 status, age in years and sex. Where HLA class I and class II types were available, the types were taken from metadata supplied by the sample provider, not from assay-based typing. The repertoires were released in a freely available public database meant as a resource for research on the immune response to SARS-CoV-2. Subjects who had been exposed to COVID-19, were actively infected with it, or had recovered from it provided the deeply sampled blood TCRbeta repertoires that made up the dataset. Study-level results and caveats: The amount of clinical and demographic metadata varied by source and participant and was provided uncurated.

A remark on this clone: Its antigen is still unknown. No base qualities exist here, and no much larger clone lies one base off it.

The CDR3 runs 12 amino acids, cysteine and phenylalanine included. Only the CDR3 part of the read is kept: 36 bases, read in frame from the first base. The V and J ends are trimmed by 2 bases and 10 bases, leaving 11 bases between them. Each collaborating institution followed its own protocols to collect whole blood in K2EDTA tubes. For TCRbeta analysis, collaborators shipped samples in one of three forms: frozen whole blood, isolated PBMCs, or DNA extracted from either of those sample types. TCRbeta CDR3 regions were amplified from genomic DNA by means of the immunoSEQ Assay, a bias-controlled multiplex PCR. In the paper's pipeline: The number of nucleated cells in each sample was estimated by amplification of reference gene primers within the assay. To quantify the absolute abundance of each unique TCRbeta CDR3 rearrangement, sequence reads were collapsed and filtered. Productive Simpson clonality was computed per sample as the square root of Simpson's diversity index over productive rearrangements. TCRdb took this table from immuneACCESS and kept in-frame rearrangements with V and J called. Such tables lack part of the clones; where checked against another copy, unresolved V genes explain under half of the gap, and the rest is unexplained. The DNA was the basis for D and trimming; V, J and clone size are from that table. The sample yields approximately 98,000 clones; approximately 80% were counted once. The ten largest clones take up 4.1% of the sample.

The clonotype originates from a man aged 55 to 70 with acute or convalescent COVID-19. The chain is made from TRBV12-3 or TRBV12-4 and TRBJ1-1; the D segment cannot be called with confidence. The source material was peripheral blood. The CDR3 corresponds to CASSLWRSGAFF. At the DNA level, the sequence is TGTGCCAGCAGTTTATGGAGATCGGGAGCTTTCTTT.